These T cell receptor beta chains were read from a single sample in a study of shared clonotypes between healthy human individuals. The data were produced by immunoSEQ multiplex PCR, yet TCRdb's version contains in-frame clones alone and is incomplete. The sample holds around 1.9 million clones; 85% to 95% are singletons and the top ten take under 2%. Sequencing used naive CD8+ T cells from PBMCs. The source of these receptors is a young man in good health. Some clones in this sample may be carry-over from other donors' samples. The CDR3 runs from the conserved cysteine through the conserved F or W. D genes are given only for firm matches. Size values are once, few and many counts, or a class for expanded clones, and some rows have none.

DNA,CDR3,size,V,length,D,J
TGTGCCAGCAGCGAAGGTGTGTGGCCCCAGCATTTT,CASSEGVWPQHF,NA,TRBV2,12,NA,TRBJ1-5
TGTGCCAGCAGCACCTCCGGGGGGGACTCTGGGGCCAACGTCCTGACTTTC,CASSTSGGDSGANVLTF,NA,TRBV7-9,17,TRBD2,TRBJ2-6
TGTGCCAGCAGTGAATTAAGGGCCCCTGAAGCTTTCTTT,CASSELRAPEAFF,NA,TRBV25-1,13,NA,TRBJ1-1
TGTGCCAGCCCCCCTGAATCCGGGGAGCTGTTTTTT,CASPPESGELFF,NA,TRBV7-9,12,NA,TRBJ2-2
TGTGCCAGCAGCTTGGACAGTGGGGGAGGCGGCTACACCTTC,CASSLDSGGGGYTF,few,TRBV5-4,14,NA,TRBJ1-2
TGTGCCAGCAGTGAAGCGAAGCCCCCCCGGCGGGGTGGCTATGGCTACACCTTC,CASSEAKPPRRGGYGYTF,NA,TRBV6-1,18,NA,TRBJ1-2
TGTGCCAGCAGCTTCCCCGACAGGGGGCGCTCCGGGGAGCTGTTTTTT,CASSFPDRGRSGELFF,NA,TRBV7-9,16,TRBD1,TRBJ2-2
TGTGCCAGTAGGGACTGGAGCTCCTACAATGAGCAGTTCTTC,CASRDWSSYNEQFF,NA,TRBV19,14,NA,TRBJ2-1
TGTGCCAGCAGGGGGGGGTCCGCCTACAATGAGCAGTTCTTC,CASRGGSAYNEQFF,NA,TRBV14,14,TRBD2,TRBJ2-1
TGTGCCAGCAGTACCCGGGACACCCAAGAGACCCAGTACTTC,CASSTRDTQETQYF,once,TRBV27,14,NA,TRBJ2-5
TGTGCCAGCAGTTACATGCTAGCGGGGTCCTACGAGCAGTACTTC,CASSYMLAGSYEQYF,NA,TRBV6-5,15,TRBD2,TRBJ2-7
TGCGCCAGCAGCCCGCCGGGTCCAAACTACGAGCAGTACTTC,CASSPPGPNYEQYF,NA,TRBV4-1,14,NA,TRBJ2-7